The T cell receptor beta chain under discussion was sequenced for a study of blood T cell repertoires in COVID-19. Study details: The analysed material was cDNA or gDNA that came from T cells, B-cell-depleted T cells, or PBMCs.

With 3 bases removed from V and 0 bases from J, the gap between germline ends came to 11 bases. There are 15 residues in the CDR3. CDR1 is SGHTA and CDR2 is FQGNSA in the germline V gene. Profiled with immunoSEQ multiplex PCR; TCRdb holds only in-frame clones, not every one. In the table there are more than 200,000 clones, approximately 80% of which are singletons. The TCR sequence derives from a woman in her 40s who had recovered from COVID-19. Source material: peripheral blood. The chain has TRBV7-2 and TRBJ2-5, with D possibly being TRBD2 (5 bases). CDR3 DNA sequence: TGTGCCAGCAGCTTCCACGTAGCGTACCAAGAGACCCAGTACTTC. This sequence encodes CASSFHVAYQETQYF.